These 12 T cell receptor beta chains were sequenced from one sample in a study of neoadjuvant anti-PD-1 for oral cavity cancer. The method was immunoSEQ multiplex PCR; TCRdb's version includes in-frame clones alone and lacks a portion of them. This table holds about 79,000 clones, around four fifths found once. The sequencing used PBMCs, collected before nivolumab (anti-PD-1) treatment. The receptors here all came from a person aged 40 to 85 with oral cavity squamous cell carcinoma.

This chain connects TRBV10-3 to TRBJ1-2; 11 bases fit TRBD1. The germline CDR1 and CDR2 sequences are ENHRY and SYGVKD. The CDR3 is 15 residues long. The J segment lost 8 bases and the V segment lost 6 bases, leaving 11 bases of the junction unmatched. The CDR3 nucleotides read TGTGCCATCAGCCCCGGGACAGGGGGTTGGAGCGGCTACACCTTC. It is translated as CAISPGTGGWSGYTF.

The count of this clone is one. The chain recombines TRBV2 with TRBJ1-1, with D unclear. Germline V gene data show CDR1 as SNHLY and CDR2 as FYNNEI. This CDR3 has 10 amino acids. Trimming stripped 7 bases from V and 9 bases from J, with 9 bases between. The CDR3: CASTSRQAFF. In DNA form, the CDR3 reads TGTGCCAGCACGTCCAGGCAAGCTTTCTTT.

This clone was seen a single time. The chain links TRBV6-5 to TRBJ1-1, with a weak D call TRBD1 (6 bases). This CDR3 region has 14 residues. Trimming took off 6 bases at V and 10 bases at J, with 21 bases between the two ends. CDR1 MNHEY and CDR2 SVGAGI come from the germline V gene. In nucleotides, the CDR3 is TGTGCCAGCAGACTGGGACACGGGATCTCTGGAGCTTTCTTT. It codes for CASRLGHGISGAFF.

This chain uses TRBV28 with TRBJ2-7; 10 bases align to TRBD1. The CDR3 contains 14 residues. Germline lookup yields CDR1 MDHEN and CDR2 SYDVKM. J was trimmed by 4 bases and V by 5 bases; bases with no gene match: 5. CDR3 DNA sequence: TGTGCCAGCAGTAACCCGGGACAGGGGTACGAGCAGTACTTC. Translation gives CASSNPGQGYEQYF. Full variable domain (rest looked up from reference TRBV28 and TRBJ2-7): DVKVTQSSRYLVKRTGEKVFLECVQDMDHENMFWYRQDPGLGLRLIYFSYDVKMKEKGDIPEGYSVSREKKERFSLILESASTNQTSMYLCASSNPGQGYEQYFGPGTRLTVT.

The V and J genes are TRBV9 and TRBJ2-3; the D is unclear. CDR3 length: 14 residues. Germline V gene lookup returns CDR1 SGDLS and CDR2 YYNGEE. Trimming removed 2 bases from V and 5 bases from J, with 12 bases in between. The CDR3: CASSVSGAGDTQYF. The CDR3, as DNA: TGTGCCAGCAGCGTTTCCGGCGCCGGAGATACGCAGTATTTT.

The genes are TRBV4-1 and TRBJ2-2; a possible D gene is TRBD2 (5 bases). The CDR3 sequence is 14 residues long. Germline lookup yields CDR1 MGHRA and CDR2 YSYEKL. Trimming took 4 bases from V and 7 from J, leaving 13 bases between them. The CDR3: CASSLRASGGELFF. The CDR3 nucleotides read TGCGCCAGCAGCCTGCGGGCCTCGGGCGGGGAGCTGTTTTTT.

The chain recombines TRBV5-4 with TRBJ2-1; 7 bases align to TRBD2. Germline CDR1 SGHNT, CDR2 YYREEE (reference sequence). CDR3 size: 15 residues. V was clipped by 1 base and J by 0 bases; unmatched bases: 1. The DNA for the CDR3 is TGTGCCAGCAGCTTGCGCGGGAGCTCCTACAATGAGCAGTTCTTC. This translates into CASSLRGSSYNEQFF.

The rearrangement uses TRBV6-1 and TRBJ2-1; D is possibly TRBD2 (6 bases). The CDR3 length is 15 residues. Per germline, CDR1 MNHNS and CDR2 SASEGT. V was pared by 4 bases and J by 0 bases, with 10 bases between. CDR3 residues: CASSVGSPSYNEQFF. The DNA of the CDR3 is TGTGCCAGCAGTGTCGGGAGCCCCTCCTACAATGAGCAGTTCTTC.

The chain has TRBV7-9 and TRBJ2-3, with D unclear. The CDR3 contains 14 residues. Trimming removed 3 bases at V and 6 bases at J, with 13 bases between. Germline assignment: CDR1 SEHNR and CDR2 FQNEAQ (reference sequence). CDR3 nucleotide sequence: TGTGCCAGCAGCTTGGTGCTAATTAGGGATACGCAGTATTTT. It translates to CASSLVLIRDTQYF.

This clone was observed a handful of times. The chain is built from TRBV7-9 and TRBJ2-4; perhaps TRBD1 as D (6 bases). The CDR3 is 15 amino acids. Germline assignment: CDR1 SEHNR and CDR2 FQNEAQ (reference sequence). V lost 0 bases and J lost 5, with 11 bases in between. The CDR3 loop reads CASSLAGAGENIQYF. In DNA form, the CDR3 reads TGTGCCAGCAGCTTAGCAGGGGCAGGGGAAAACATTCAGTACTTC.

CDR3 sequence reads: CASSYSEKLFF. The CDR3 bases are TGTGCCAGCAGTTACTCGGAAAAACTGTTTTTT. This chain connects TRBV6-6 to TRBJ1-4; D call uncertain. The germline gives CDR1 MNHNY, CDR2 SVGAGI (reference sequence). The CDR3 has 11 residues. The V gene lost 0 bases and the J gene lost 8 bases, with 1 base spanning the gap.

DNA for the CDR3: TGTGCCAGCAGCTTAGAGGGCCCCCCCCAACAGTACTTC. The encoded protein is CASSLEGPPQQYF. V gene TRBV7-9 combines with J gene TRBJ2-7; D unresolved. This CDR3 is 13 amino acids long. V lost 1 base to trimming and J lost 10 bases, with 14 bases between them. Germline V gene sequence: CDR1 SEHNR, CDR2 FQNEAQ (reference sequence).